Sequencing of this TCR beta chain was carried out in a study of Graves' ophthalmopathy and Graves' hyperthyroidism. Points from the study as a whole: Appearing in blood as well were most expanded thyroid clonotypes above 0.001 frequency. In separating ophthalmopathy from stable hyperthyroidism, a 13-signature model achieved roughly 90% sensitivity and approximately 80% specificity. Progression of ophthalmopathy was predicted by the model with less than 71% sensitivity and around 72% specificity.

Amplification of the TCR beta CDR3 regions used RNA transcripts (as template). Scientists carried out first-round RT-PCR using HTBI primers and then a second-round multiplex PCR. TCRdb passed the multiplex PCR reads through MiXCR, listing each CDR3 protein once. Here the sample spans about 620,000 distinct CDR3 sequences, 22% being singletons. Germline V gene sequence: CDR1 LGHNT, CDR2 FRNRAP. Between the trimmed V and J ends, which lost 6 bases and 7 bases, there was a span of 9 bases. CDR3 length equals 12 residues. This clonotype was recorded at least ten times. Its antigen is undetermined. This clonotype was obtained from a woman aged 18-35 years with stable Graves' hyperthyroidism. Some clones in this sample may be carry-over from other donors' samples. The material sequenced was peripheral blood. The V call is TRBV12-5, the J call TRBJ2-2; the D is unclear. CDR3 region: CASGTTSGELFF. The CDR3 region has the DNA TGTGCTAGTGGGACGACCAGCGGGGAGCTGTTTTTT.